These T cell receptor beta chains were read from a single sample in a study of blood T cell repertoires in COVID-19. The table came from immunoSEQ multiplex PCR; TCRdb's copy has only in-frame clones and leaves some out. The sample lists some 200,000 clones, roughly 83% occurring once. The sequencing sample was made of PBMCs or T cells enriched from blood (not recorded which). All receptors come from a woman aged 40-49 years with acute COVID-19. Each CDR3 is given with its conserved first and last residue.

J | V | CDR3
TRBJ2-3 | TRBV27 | CASTRTSGSTDTQYF
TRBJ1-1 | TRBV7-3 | CASNLTGGMNTEAFF
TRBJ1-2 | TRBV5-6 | CASSFFTGTGAQGGYGYTF
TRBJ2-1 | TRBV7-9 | CASSLAGGANEQFF
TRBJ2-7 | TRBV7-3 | CASSLLAGGTYEQYF
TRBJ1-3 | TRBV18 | CASSPPSTGVLSGNTIYF
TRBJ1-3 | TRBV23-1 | CASSQSIADRVGNTIYF
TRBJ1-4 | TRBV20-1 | CSATDDRGDEKLFF
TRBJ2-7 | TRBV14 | CASSQVGGQPAYEQYF
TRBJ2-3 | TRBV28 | CASRLIAGEEDTQYF
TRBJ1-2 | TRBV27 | CASSRIPDRGMGGYTF
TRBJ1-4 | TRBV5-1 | CASSLETNEKLFF
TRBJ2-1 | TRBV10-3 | CAISATLNEQFF
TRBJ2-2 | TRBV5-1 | CASISGLAGVATGELFF
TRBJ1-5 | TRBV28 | CASSLIQAPQHF
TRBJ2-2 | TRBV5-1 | CASSAPTGVNTGELFF
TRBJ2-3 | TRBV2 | CASTGLAGATDTQYF
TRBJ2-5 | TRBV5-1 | CASSSAPSGRGGPQETQYF
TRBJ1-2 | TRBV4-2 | CASSQDRGTYGYTF
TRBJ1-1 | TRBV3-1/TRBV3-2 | CASSQEVGQINTEAFF
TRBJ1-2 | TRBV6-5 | CASSTGTGGKNGYTF
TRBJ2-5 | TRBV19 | CASSIRTGKRGETQYF
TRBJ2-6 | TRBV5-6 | CASSLDRSSGANVLTF
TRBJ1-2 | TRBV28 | CASSSYPGQGPYGYTF
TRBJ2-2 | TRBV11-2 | CASSLVRAGRTGELFF
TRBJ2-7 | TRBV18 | CASSGGQGANYEQYF